This TCR beta chain was documented in a study of cytomegalovirus exposure and HLA in healthy donors. Only a few counts were recorded for this clone. Its specificity is unknown. Clones were sequenced by immunoSEQ multiplex PCR, and TCRdb holds only the in-frame ones, with some missing. The table shows approximately 210,000 clones, with 86% occurring only once. Notes on the study in general: Among TCR sequences, most were rare, though some public TCRs appeared in many donors. Per published reports, the classifier diagnosed cytomegalovirus status with high specificity and sensitivity.

The sample consisted of PBMCs. This TCR derives from a woman aged 18 to 35 in good health and CMV-seronegative.

CDR3 region: CATSETGGIPGELFF. As DNA, the CDR3 is TGTGCCACCAGCGAGACAGGGGGAATCCCCGGGGAGCTGTTTTTT. The chain is built from TRBV15 and TRBJ2-2; 9 bases agree with TRBD1. CDR1 and CDR2 (germline): LNHNV, YYDKDF (reference sequence). Trimming removed 5 bases from V and 6 bases from J; junction bases left unmatched: 7. This CDR3 comprises 15 residues. The entire variable domain, with the rest obtained from reference TRBV15 and TRBJ2-2, is as follows: DAMVIQNPRYQVTQFGKPVTLSCSQTLNHNVMYWYQQKSSQAPKLLFHYYDKDFNNEADTPDNFQSRRPNTSFCFLDIRSPGLGDTAMYLCATSETGGIPGELFFGEGSRLTVL.